This entry features one T cell receptor beta chain sequence. The sample comes from a study of blood T cell repertoires in COVID-19. Study as a whole: Sample material is recorded as cDNA or gDNA derived from T cells, B-cell-depleted T cells, or PBMCs.

Trimming removed 3 bases at V and 0 bases at J, with 8 bases between. The CDR3 has 14 amino acids. Looked up from germline, CDR1 is SGHTA and CDR2 is FQGNSA. As handled by the study authors: Reference gene primer amplification gave nucleated cell count estimates. The table came from immunoSEQ multiplex PCR; TCRdb's copy has only in-frame clones and leaves some out. The V and J calls and clone size come from that table; D and trimming were worked out from the DNA. The data contain under 200,000 clones, roughly 75% of them singletons. The sequence came from a man in his sixties or seventies with active or convalescent COVID-19. V and J are TRBV7-2 and TRBJ1-1; TRBD1 might be the D (5 bases). The sample comprised peripheral blood. CDR3 sequence reads: CASSFTGMNTEAFF. In nucleotides, the CDR3 is TGTGCCAGCAGCTTTACAGGAATGAACACTGAAGCTTTCTTT.